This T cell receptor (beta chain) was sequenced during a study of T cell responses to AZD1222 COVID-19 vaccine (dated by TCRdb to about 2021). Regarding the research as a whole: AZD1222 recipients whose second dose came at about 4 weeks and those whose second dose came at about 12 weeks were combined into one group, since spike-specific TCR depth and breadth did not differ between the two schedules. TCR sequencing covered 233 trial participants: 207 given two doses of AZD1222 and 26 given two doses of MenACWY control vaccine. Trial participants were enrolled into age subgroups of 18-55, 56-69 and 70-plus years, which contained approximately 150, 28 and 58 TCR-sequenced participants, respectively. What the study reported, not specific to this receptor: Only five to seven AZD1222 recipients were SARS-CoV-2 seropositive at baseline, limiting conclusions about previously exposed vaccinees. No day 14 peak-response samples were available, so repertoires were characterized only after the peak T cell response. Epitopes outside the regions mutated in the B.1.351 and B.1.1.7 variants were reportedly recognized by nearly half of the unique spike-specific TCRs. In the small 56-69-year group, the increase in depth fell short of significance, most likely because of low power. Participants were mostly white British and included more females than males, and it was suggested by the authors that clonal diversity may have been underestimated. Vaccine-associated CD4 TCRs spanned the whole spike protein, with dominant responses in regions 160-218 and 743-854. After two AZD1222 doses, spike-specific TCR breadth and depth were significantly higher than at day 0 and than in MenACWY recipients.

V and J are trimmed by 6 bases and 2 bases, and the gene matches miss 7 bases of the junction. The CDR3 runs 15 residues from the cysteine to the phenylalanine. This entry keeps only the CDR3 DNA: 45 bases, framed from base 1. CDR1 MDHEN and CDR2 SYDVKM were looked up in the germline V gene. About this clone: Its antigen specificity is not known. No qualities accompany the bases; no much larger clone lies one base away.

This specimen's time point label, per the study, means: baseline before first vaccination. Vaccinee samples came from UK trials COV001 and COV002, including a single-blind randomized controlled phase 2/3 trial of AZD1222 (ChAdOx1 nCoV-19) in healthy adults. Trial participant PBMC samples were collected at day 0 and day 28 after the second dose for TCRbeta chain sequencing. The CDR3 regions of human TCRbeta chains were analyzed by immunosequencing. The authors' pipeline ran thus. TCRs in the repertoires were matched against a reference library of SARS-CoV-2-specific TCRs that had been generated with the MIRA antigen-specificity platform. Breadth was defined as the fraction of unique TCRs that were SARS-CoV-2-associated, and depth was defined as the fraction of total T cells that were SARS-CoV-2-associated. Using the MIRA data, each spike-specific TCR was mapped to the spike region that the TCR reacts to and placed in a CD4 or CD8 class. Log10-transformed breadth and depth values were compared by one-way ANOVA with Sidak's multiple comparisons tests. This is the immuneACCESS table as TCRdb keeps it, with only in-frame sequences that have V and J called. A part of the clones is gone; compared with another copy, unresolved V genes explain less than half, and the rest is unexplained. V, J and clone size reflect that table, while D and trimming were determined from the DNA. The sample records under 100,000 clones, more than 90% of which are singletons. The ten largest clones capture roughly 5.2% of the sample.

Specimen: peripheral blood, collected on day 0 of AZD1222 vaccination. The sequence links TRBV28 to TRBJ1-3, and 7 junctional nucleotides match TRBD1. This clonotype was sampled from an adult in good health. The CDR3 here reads CASSSSGTAGNTIYF. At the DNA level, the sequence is TGTGCCAGCAGCTCCTCCGGGACAGCTGGAAACACCATATATTTT.